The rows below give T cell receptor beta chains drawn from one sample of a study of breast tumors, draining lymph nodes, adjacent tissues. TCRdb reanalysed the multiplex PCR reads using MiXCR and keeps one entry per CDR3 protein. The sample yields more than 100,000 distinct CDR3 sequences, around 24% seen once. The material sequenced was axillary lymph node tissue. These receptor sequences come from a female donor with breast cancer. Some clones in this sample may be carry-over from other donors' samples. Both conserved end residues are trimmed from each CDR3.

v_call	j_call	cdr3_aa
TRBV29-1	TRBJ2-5	SASQETQY
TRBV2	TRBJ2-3	ASSEANRDSYTDTQY
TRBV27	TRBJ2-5	ASSFGRTQETQY
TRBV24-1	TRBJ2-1	ATSAGESSYNEQF
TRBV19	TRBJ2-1	ASSIVTYNEQF
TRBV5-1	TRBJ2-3	ASSREGSIADTQY
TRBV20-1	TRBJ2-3	SARIGDTQY
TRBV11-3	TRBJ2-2	ASSFPGTSVVTGELF
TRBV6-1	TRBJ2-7	ASSGAGVGYEQY
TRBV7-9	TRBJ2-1	ASSLGMGGIRYNEQF
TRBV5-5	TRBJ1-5	ASSLAGAGQPQH
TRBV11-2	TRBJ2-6	ASSLALRLSGANVLT
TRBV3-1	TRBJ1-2	ASSYDRNYGYT
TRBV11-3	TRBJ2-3	ASSLELRGADTQY
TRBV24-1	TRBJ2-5	APRLAGGRETQY
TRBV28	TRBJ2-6	ASIPYSGANVLT
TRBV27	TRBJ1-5	ASSTNRGVGEH
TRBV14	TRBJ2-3	ASSRIAGRDTQY
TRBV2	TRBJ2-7	ASSINTYEQY
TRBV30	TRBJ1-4	AWRRDRGEKLF
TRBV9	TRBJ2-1	ASSVAGGNEQF
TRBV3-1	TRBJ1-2	ASSQVGGREGYT
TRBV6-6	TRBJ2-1	ASSYSGGSYNEQF
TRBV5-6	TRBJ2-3	ASSLGGSTDTEY
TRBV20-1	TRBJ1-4	SAKLGGNEKLL
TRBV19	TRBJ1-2	ASSIRGYGYT
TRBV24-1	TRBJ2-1	ATSEASGGVYNEQF
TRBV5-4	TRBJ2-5	ASSLVAGTKYQETQY
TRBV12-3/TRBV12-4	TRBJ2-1	ASSRLGTRLTNEQF
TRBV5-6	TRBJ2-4	ASSSGQHQY
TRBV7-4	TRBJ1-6	ASSLASWENSYNSPLH
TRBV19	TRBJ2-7	ASSITSSRTYEQY
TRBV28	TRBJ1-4	ASSSAPNRGEKLF
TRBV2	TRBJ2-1	ATKRQVYNEQF
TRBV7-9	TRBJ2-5	ASSPKRRVRETQY
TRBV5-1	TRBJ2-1	ASSLDSGRYNEQF
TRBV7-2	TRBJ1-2	ASSDATVLYGYT